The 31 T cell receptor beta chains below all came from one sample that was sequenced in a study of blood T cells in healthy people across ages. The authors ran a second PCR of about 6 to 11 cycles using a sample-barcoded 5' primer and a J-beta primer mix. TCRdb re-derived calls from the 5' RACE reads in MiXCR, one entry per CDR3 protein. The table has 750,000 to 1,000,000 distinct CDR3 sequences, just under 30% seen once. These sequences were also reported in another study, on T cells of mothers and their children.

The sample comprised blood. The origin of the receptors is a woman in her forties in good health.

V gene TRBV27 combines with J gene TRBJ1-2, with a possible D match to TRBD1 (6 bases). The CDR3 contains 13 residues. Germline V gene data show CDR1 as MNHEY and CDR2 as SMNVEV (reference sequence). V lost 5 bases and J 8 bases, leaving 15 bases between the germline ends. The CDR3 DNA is TGTGCCAGCAGTCCCTCCGGACAGTTAGGCTACACCTTC. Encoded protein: CASSPSGQLGYTF.

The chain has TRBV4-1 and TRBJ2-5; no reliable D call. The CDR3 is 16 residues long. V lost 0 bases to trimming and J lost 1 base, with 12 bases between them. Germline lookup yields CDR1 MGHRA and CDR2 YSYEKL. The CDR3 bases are TGCGCCAGCAGCCAAGAGTTTCCCAGGCTCCAAGAGACCCAGTACTTC. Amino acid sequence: CASSQEFPRLQETQYF.

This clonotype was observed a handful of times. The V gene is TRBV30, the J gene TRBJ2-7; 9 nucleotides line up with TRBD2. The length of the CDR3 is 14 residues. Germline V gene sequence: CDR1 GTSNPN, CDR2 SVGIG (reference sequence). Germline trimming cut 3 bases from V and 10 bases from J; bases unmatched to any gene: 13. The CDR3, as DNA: TGTGCCTGGAGGCAAGCGGGGGGCCAAGAGGCCCAGTACTTC. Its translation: CAWRQAGGQEAQYF. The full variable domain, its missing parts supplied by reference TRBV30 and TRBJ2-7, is SQTIHQWPATLVQPVGSPLSLECTVEGTSNPNLYWYRQAAGRGLQLLFYSVGIGQISSEVPQNLSASRPQDRQFILSSKKLLLSDSGFYLCAWRQAGGQEAQYFGPGTRLTVT.

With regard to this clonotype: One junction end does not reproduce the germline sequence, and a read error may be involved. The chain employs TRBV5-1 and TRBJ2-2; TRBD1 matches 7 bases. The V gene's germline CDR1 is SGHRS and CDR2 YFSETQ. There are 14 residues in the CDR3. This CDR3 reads CASTLTGITGERFF. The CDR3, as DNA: TGCGCCAGCACCTTGACAGGGATCACCGGGGAGCGGTTTTTT.

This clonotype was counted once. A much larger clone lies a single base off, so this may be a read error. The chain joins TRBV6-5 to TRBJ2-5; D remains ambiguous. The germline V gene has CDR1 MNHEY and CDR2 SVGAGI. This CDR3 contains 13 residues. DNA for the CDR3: TGTGCCGGCAGTTACTCGATGGAGGAGACCCAGTACTTC. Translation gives CAGSYSMEETQYF.

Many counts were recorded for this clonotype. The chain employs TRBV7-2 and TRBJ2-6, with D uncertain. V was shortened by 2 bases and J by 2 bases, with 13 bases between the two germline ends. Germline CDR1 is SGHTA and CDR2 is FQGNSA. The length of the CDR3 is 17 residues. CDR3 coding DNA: TGTGCCAGCAGCTTATTTGGGGTATCGGCTGGGGCCAACGTCCTGACTTTC. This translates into CASSLFGVSAGANVLTF.

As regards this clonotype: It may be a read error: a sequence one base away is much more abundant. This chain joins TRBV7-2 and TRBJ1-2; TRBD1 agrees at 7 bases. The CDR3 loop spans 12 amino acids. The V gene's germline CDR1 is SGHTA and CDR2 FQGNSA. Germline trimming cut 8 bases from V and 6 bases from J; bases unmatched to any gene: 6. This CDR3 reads CASEGQNHGYTF. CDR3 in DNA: TGTGCCAGCGAGGGACAGAACCATGGCTACACCTTC. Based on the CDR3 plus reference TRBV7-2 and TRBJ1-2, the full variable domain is GAGVSQSPSNKVTEKGKDVELRCDPISGHTALYWYRQSLGQGLEFLIYFQGNSAPDKSGLPSDRFSAERTGGSVSTLTIQRTQQEDSAVYLCASEGQNHGYTFGSGTRLTVV.

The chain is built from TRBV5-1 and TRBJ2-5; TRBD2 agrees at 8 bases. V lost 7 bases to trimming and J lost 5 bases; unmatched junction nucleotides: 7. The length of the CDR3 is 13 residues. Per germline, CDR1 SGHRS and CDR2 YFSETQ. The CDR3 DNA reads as TGCGCCAGCCAAGAGCCTAGCGGGGAGACCCAGTACTTC. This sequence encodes CASQEPSGETQYF. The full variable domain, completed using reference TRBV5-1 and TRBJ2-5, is KAGVTQTPRYLIKTRGQQVTLSCSPISGHRSVSWYQQTPGQGLQFLFEYFSETQRNKGNFPGRFSGRQFSNSRSEMNVSTLELGDSALYLCASQEPSGETQYFGPGTRLLVL.

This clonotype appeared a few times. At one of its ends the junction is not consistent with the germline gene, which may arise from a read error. CDR3 residues: CAGSSFSLVPGGLSRSNEQFF. In nucleotides, the CDR3 is TGTGCCGGCAGCTCTTTCTCACTCGTGCCGGGGGGGCTCTCCAGGAGCAATGAGCAGTTCTTC. The rearrangement uses TRBV28 and TRBJ2-1, with 8 nucleotides matching TRBD2. This CDR3 is 21 amino acids long. The germline gives CDR1 MDHEN, CDR2 SYDVKM.

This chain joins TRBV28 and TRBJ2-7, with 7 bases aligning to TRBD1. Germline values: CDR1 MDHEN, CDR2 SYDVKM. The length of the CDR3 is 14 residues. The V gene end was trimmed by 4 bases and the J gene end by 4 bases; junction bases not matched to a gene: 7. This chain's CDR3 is CASSYPGQLYEQYF. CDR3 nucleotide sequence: TGTGCCAGCAGTTATCCGGGACAGTTATACGAGCAGTACTTC.

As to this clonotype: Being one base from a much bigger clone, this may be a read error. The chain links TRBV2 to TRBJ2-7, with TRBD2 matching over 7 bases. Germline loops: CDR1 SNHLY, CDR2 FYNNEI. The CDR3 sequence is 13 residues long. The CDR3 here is CAGRAGITYERYF. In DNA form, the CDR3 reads TGTGCCGGAAGAGCGGGGATAACCTACGAGCGGTACTTC.

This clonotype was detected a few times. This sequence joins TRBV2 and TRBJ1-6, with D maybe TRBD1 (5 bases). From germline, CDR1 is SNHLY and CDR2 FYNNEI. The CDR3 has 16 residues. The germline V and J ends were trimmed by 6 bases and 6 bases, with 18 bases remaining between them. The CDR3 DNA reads TGTGCCAGCAGCCTAGCCGGAGCTGGGGGTAATTCACCCCTCCACTTT. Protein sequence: CASSLAGAGGNSPLHF.

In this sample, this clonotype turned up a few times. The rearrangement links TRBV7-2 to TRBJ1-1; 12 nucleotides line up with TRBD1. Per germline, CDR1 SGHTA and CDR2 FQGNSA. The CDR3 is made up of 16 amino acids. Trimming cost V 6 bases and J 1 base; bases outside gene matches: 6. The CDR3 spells CASRPGQGARNTEAFF. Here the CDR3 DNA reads TGTGCCAGCAGACCGGGACAGGGGGCGCGGAACACTGAAGCTTTCTTT. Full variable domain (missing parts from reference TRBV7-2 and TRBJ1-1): GAGVSQSPSNKVTEKGKDVELRCDPISGHTALYWYRQSLGQGLEFLIYFQGNSAPDKSGLPSDRFSAERTGGSVSTLTIQRTQQEDSAVYLCASRPGQGARNTEAFFGQGTRLTVV.

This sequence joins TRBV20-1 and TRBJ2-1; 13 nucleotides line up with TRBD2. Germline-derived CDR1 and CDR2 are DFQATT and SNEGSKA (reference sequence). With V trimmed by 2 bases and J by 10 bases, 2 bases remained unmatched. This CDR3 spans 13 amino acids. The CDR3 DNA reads TGCAGTGCTAGACCGGGACTAGCGGGGGAGCAGTTCTTC. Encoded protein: CSARPGLAGEQFF.

Here the CDR3 reads CASSELAARSQETQYF. The CDR3 coding sequence is TGCGCCAGCAGTGAATTAGCGGCGCGGAGCCAAGAGACCCAGTACTTC. The V call is TRBV4-1, the J call TRBJ2-5; the D gene is possibly TRBD2 (6 bases). Trimming took off 6 bases at V and 1 base at J, with 18 bases between the two ends. The germline V gene has CDR1 MGHRA and CDR2 YSYEKL. This CDR3 is built from 16 residues.

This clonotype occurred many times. Here the CDR3 DNA reads TGCAGTGCCGGCGGACAGGGAGATACGCAGTATTTT. Its translation is CSAGGQGDTQYF. The V and J genes are TRBV20-1 and TRBJ2-3, with 8 bases that match TRBD1. In germline, CDR1 is DFQATT, CDR2 SNEGSKA (reference sequence). This CDR3 region has 12 residues. The trim removed 6 bases at V and 5 bases at J, leaving 4 bases unmatched.

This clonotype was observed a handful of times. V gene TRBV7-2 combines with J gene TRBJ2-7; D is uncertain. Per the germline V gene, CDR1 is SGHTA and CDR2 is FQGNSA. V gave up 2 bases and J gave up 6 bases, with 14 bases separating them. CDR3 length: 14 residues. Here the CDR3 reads CASSLSRARREQYF. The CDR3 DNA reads TGTGCCAGCAGCTTATCCCGGGCACGACGCGAGCAGTACTTC.

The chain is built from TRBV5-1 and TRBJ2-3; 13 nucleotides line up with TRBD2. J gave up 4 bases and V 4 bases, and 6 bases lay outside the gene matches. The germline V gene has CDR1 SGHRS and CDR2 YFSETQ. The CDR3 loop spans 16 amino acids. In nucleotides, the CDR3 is TGCGCCAGCAGCGGAACTAGCGGGGGGGCCGCAGATACGCAGTATTTT. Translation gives CASSGTSGGAADTQYF. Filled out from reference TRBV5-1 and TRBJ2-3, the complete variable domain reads KAGVTQTPRYLIKTRGQQVTLSCSPISGHRSVSWYQQTPGQGLQFLFEYFSETQRNKGNFPGRFSGRQFSNSRSEMNVSTLELGDSALYLCASSGTSGGAADTQYFGPGTRLTVL.

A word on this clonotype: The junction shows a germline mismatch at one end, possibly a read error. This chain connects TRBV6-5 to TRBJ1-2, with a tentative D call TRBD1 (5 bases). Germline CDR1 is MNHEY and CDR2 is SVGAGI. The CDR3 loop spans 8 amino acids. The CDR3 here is CPRGGYTF. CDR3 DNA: TGCCCTCGGGGGGGCTACACCTTC.

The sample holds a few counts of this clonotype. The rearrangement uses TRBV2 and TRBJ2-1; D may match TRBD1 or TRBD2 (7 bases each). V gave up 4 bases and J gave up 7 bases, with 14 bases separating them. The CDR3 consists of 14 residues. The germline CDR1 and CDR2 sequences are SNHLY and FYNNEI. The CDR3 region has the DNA TGTGCCAGCAGTGTCTGGCAGGGGGGGAATGAGCAGTTCTTC. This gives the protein CASSVWQGGNEQFF.

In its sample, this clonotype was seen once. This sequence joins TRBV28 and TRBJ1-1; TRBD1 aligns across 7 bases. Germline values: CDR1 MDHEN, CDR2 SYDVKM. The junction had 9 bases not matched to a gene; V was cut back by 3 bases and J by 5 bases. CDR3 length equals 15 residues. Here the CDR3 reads CASSFPGGGSTEAFF. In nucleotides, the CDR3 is TGTGCCAGCAGTTTTCCAGGGGGGGGGAGTACTGAAGCTTTCTTT.

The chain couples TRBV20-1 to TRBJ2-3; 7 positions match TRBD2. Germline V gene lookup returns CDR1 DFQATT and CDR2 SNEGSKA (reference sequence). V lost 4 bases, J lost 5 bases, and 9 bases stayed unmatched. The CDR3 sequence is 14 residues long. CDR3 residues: CSAIAGLIGDTQYF. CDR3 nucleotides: TGCAGTGCTATCGCGGGACTAATAGGAGATACGCAGTATTTT.

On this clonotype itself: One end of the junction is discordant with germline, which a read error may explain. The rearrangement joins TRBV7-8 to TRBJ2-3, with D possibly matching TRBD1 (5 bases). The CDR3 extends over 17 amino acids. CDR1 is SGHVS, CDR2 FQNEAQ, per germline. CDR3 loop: CAGSLGTLGVWTDTQYF. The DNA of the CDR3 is TGTGCCGGCAGCTTAGGCACCCTAGGGGTTTGGACAGATACGCAGTATTTT.

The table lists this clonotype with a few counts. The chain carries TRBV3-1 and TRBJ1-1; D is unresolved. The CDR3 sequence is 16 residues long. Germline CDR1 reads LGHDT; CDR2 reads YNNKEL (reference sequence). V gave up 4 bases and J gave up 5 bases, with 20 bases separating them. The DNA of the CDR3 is TGTGCCAGCAGCCCACATCGAAACCAACAGCCAACTGAAGCTTTCTTT. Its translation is CASSPHRNQQPTEAFF.

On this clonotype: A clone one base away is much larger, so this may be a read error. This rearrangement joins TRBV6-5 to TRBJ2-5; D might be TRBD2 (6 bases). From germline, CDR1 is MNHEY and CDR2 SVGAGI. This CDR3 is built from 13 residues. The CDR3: CVSSRDFAETQYF. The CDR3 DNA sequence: TGTGTCAGCAGCCGGGACTTTGCCGAGACCCAGTACTTC.

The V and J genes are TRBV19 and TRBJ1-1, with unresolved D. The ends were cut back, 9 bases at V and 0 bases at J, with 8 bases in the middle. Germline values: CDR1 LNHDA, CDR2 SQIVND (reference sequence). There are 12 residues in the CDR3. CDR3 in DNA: TGTGCCAGCAACGATATGAACACTGAAGCTTTCTTT. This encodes CASNDMNTEAFF.

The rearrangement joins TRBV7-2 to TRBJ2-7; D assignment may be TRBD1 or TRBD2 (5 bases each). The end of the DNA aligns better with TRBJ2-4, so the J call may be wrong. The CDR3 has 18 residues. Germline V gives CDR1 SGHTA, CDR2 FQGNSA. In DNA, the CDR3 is TGTGCCAGCAGCTTTGGGGGACCGTCTCACCTGGCCAAAAACATTCAGTACTTC. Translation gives CASSFGGPSHLAKNIQYF.

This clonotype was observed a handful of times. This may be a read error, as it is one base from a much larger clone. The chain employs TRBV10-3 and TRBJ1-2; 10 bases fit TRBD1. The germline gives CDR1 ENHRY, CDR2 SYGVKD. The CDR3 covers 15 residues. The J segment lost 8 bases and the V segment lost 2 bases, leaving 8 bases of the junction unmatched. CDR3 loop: CAISEDRGQGGGYTF. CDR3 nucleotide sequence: TGTGCCATCAGTGAGGACAGGGGGCAGGGTGGAGGCTACACCTTC.

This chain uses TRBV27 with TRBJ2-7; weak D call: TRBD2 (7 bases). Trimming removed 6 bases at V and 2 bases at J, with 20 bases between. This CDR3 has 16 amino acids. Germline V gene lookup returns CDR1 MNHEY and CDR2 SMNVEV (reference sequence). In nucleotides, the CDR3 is TGTGCCAGCAGCCGGGGGGTTAGGACAGCCACCTACGAGCAGTACTTC. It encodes CASSRGVRTATYEQYF.

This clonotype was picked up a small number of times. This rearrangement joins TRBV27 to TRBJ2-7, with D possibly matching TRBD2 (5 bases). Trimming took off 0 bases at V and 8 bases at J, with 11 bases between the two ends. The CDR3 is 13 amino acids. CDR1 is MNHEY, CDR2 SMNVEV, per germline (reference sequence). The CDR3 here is CASSLSGAIKQYF. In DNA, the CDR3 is TGTGCCAGCAGTTTATCGGGAGCGATCAAGCAGTACTTC.

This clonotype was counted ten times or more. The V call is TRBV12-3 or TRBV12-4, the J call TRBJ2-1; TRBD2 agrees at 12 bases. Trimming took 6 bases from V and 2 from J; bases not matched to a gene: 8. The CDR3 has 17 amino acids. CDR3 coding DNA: TGTGCCAGCAGCCGGACTAGCGGGGCCGGGGCCTACAATGAGCAGTTCTTC. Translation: CASSRTSGAGAYNEQFF.